A selection of T cell receptor beta chains follows, all from one sample in a study of PD-L1 blockade in urothelial cancer. Sequencing was performed with immunoSEQ multiplex PCR; in TCRdb, only in-frame clones are kept and a portion is missing. The sample lists some 100,000 clones; around 93% were seen once. Here the sequenced sample was PBMCs, taken around atezolizumab (anti-PD-L1) treatment. These receptors were taken from an elderly woman with urothelial cancer. CDR3s include the opening cysteine and the closing phenylalanine or tryptophan. D genes are given only for firm matches. The size of a clone is reported for some rows only, either as once, few or many, or as a class for expanded clones.

v_gene	d_gene	j_gene	abundance	CDR3nt	CDR3aa
TRBV29-1	-	TRBJ1-3	-	TGCAGCGTTGAAGATCGAGGACAGACGGGAAACACCATATATTTT	CSVEDRGQTGNTIYF
TRBV28	-	TRBJ1-1	-	TGTGCCAGCGGCGAGGTAAACACTGAAGCTTTCTTT	CASGEVNTEAFF
TRBV9	-	TRBJ2-5	-	TGTGCCAGCAGCGCCATACCGGGACTTCAAGAGACCCAGTACTTC	CASSAIPGLQETQYF
TRBV7-6	TRBD2	TRBJ2-7	-	TGTGCCAGCAGCCCCACTAGCGGTAGCTCCTACGAGCAGTACTTC	CASSPTSGSSYEQYF
TRBV13	-	TRBJ2-1	-	TGTGCCAGCAGCTTAGGGGGGAGTGGTTTTATCGATGAGCAGTTCTTC	CASSLGGSGFIDEQFF
TRBV7-8	-	TRBJ1-5	-	TGTGCCAGCAGCAGGGCAGGGGTCGCGGGCAATCAGCCCCAGCATTTT	CASSRAGVAGNQPQHF
TRBV11-2	-	TRBJ2-7	-	TGTGCCAGCAGCTTAGCCACCGGGACATCTAGCTCCTACGAGCAGTACTTC	CASSLATGTSSSYEQYF
TRBV7-2	TRBD1	TRBJ2-1	-	TGTGCCAGCAGCTTACAGGGGGCATTAAGGAATGAGCAGTTCTTC	CASSLQGALRNEQFF
TRBV5-4	TRBD1	TRBJ2-7	once	TGTGCCAGCAGCTCTGGACAGGGAAACTCCTACGAGCAGTACTTC	CASSSGQGNSYEQYF
TRBV18	TRBD2	TRBJ2-3	-	TGTGCCAGCTCACCGCCATTTCCGGGAGGGCCGGGGGATACGCAGTATTTT	CASSPPFPGGPGDTQYF
TRBV7-3	TRBD2	TRBJ2-7	-	TGTGCCAGCAGCTTAGGTCCTAGCGGCTCCTACGAGCAGTACTTC	CASSLGPSGSYEQYF
TRBV29-1	TRBD1	TRBJ2-1	-	TGCAGCGTTGGAGGGGGACAGGGTAACAATGAGCAGTTCTTC	CSVGGGQGNNEQFF
TRBV6-1	-	TRBJ1-2	-	TGTGCCAGCACCCCAACAGGGTTCTACGGCTACACCTTC	CASTPTGFYGYTF
TRBV29-1	-	TRBJ1-2	-	TGCAGCGTTGGGGGGGGGACGCTTCCCTATGGCTACACCTTC	CSVGGGTLPYGYTF
TRBV7-2	-	TRBJ1-1	-	TGTGCCAGCAGCCAAAGGTCGGGGGGAAGGACTGAAGCTTTCTTT	CASSQRSGGRTEAFF
TRBV6-1	-	TRBJ2-2	-	TGTGCCAGCAGTGTGAGGGAAACGATTCCCGGGGAGCTGTTTTTT	CASSVRETIPGELFF
TRBV5-1	TRBD1	TRBJ1-1	once	TGCGCCAGCAGCTTGGAGGGGGCCCTCTACACTGAAGCTTTCTTT	CASSLEGALYTEAFF
TRBV28	-	TRBJ1-2	-	TGTGCCAGCAGTAACTACATGGATGGCTACACCTTC	CASSNYMDGYTF
TRBV27	TRBD1	TRBJ1-3	-	TGTGCCAGCAGCAAGGACAGGTACTCTGGAAACACCATATATTTT	CASSKDRYSGNTIYF
TRBV6-1	-	TRBJ1-5	-	TGTGCCTCCGCTGGGCGGGGTGGCAATCAGCCCCAGCATTTT	CASAGRGGNQPQHF
TRBV18	-	TRBJ1-5	-	TGTGCCAGCTCATTCAGGGCGGAGCAGCCCCAGCATTTT	CASSFRAEQPQHF
TRBV9	-	TRBJ2-1	-	TGTGCCAGCAGCGTAGCCCCCGAGCCACCCTCCTACAATGAGCAGTTCTTC	CASSVAPEPPSYNEQFF
TRBV27	-	TRBJ2-5	-	TGTGCCAGCAGTTTGGGGTGGGGTGGGGTGGGGGCGACGGAGACCCAGTACTTC	CASSLGWGGVGATETQYF
TRBV5-6	-	TRBJ2-7	-	TGTGCCAGCAGCGTAGCCGGGAGCCACACCGACTTC	CASSVAGSHTDF
TRBV5-1	-	TRBJ2-5	-	TGCGCCAGCAGCTTGGTCAGGGAAGGGACCCAGTACTTC	CASSLVREGTQYF
TRBV15	TRBD2	TRBJ2-7	-	TGTGCCACCAGCAGGACTAGCGGGAGCCCCGAGCAGTACTTC	CATSRTSGSPEQYF
TRBV7-3	TRBD2	TRBJ2-2	-	TGTGCCAGCAGGGTAGCGGGAGGGGCGAACACCGGGGAGCTGTTTTTT	CASRVAGGANTGELFF
TRBV10-2	-	TRBJ2-1	-	TGCGCCAGCAGCGACGACAGGGAGGTTTTCCTCTTC	CASSDDREVFLF
TRBV7-9	-	TRBJ2-2	-	TGTGCCAGCAGCTTAGTGGCAGGGCCGAGCACCGGGGAGCTGTTTTTT	CASSLVAGPSTGELFF
TRBV9	-	TRBJ1-3	-	TGTGCCAGCAGCGTAGCGTGGGGCGGGGGAGGAAACACCATATATTTT	CASSVAWGGGGNTIYF
TRBV4-1	TRBD1	TRBJ1-4	-	TGCGCCAGCAGCGCGGACAGGGCTGCAACTAATGAAAAACTGTTTTTT	CASSADRAATNEKLFF
TRBV9	-	TRBJ2-7	few	TGTGCCAGCAGCTCCCCCCCGAGGGCCTACGAGCAGTACTTC	CASSSPPRAYEQYF
TRBV6-5	TRBD1	TRBJ1-2	-	TGTGCCAGCAGTCCCTATGGACAGGGGAACTATGGCTACACCTTC	CASSPYGQGNYGYTF
TRBV5-4	-	TRBJ2-6	-	TGTGCCAGCAGCTTGGTGGCAGGGGCGTCTGGGGCCAACGTCCTGACTTTC	CASSLVAGASGANVLTF
TRBV27	TRBD2	TRBJ2-7	-	TGTGCCAGCAGTTCCCTAGCGGTGTCCTACGAGCAGTACTTC	CASSSLAVSYEQYF
TRBV7-9	-	TRBJ2-1	few	TGTGCCAGCAGCTTAGAACGAGGGATCTCCTACAATGAGCAGTTCTTC	CASSLERGISYNEQFF
TRBV6-5	-	TRBJ2-1	-	TGTGCCAGCAGTTTACAGGGAGGGCCATGGAATGAGCAGTTCTTC	CASSLQGGPWNEQFF
TRBV5-1	-	TRBJ2-7	-	TGCGCCAGCAGCTTGGCCCAGGGCTACGAGCAGTACTTC	CASSLAQGYEQYF
TRBV9	TRBD2	TRBJ2-3	-	TGTGCCAGCAGCGTAGTTGATAGCGGGAGGCCAGATACGCAGTATTTT	CASSVVDSGRPDTQYF
TRBV19	TRBD1	TRBJ1-2	-	TGTGCCAGTAGTCCTACGGGACAGGGGTATGGCTACACCTTC	CASSPTGQGYGYTF
TRBV6-5	TRBD1	TRBJ2-7	-	TGTGCCAGCAGTTTGGATCCAGGGGGCTACGAGCAGTACTTC	CASSLDPGGYEQYF
TRBV4-2	TRBD2	TRBJ2-1	once	TGTGCCAGCAGCCAGAGCGAGACTAGCGGGGCCCGGGAGCAGTTCTTC	CASSQSETSGAREQFF
TRBV11-2	TRBD1	TRBJ1-5	-	TGTGCCAGCAGCTTGGGACAGGGCGATCAGCCCCAGCATTTT	CASSLGQGDQPQHF
TRBV28	-	TRBJ2-4	once	TGTGCCAGCAGTTTAAGGGGAGCCAAAAACATTCAGTACTTC	CASSLRGAKNIQYF
TRBV7-9	TRBD1	TRBJ1-2	once	TGTGCCAGCAGCTCGGGACAGGGGACCTATGGCTACACCTTC	CASSSGQGTYGYTF
TRBV19	-	TRBJ1-5	-	TGTGCCAGTAACCCACTAACAGGTAATAGCAATCAGCCCCAGCATTTT	CASNPLTGNSNQPQHF
TRBV6-5	TRBD2	TRBJ2-1	-	TGTGCCAGCAGCGGTGGACTAGCGGGGTACAATGAGCAGTTCTTC	CASSGGLAGYNEQFF
TRBV5-1	-	TRBJ2-3	-	TGCGCCAGCAGCGAAGGGACTGGTTGGCAGGATACGCAGTATTTT	CASSEGTGWQDTQYF
TRBV5-4	-	TRBJ2-5	-	TGTGCCAGCAGTACTACAGGAGACCAAGAGACCCAGTACTTC	CASSTTGDQETQYF
TRBV15	TRBD2	TRBJ2-7	-	TGTGCCACCAGCACGAGGGAGGGGTCCGAGCAGTACTTC	CATSTREGSEQYF
TRBV7-8	TRBD2	TRBJ2-7	-	TGTGCCAGCAGCTTGGGGTTGGGACTAGCGGGACACTCCTACGAGCAGTACTTC	CASSLGLGLAGHSYEQYF
TRBV6-7	-	TRBJ2-2	-	TGTGCCAGCAGACTGCTCGGAGTTCGGGCGAACACCGGGGAGCTGTTTTTT	CASRLLGVRANTGELFF
TRBV29-1	-	TRBJ1-1	-	TGCAGCGTTGGTGCAGGCAACACTGAAGCTTTCTTT	CSVGAGNTEAFF
TRBV11-3	TRBD1	TRBJ2-2	-	TGTGCCAGCAGCTCAGGACAGGGGGTCAACACCGGGGAGCTGTTTTTT	CASSSGQGVNTGELFF
TRBV29-1	-	TRBJ2-2	-	TGCAGCGTTGGGGAGGAGGGGCCGGGACGCACCGGGGAGCTGTTTTTT	CSVGEEGPGRTGELFF
TRBV5-1	-	TRBJ1-1	-	TGCGCCAGCAGCTTAGCCTTTGGGGGGTTGGGTGAAGCTTTCTTT	CASSLAFGGLGEAFF